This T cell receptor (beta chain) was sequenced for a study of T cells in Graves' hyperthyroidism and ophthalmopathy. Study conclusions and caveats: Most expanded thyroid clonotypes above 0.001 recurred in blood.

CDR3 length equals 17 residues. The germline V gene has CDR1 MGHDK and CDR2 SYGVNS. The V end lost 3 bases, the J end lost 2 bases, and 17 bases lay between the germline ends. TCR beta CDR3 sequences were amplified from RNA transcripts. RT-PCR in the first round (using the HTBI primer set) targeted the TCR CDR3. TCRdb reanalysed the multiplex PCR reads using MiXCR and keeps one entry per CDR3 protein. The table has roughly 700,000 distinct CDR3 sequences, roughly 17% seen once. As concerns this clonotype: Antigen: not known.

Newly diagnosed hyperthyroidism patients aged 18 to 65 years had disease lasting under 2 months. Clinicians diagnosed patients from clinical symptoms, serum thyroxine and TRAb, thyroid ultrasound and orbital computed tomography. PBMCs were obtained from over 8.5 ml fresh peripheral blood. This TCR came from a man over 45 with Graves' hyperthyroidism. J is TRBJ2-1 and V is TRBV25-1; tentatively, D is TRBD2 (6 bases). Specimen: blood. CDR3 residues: CASSEVGGRTTYNEQFF. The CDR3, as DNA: TGTGCCAGCAGTGAGGTCGGGGGACGGACTACCTACAATGAGCAGTTCTTC.